The rows below give T cell receptor beta chains drawn from one sample of a study of blood T cell repertoires in COVID-19. Sequencing used immunoSEQ multiplex PCR; TCRdb keeps in-frame clones, though not all of them. The sample consists of about 53,000 clones, approximately 84% of them appearing once. The sequenced sample consisted of peripheral blood. The origin of the receptors is a human donor in a cohort sampled during active COVID-19. CDR3s include the opening cysteine and the closing phenylalanine or tryptophan. The D gene is left open where the match is weak. Size values are once, few and many counts, or a class for expanded clones, and some rows have none.

>TRBJ2-7|-|TRBV10-3|-
CAISGQSSYEQYF
TGTGCCATCAGTGGACAAAGCTCCTACGAGCAGTACTTC
>TRBJ2-7|-|TRBV7-8|-
CASSLLAVGGYEQYF
TGTGCCAGCAGCTTATTGGCAGTAGGAGGCTACGAGCAGTACTTC
>TRBJ2-1|-|TRBV19|-
CASSILDNEQFF
TGTGCCAGTAGTATACTAGACAATGAGCAGTTCTTC
>TRBJ2-7|TRBD2|TRBV2|-
CASSSPGGLYEQYF
TGTGCCAGCAGTTCCCCGGGGGGTCTCTACGAGCAGTACTTC
>TRBJ2-1|-|TRBV10-1|-
CASTETVGDNEQFF
TGCGCCAGCACGGAGACGGTCGGGGACAATGAGCAGTTCTTC
>TRBJ2-1|-|TRBV5-1|-
CASSLDYFNEQFF
TGCGCCAGCAGCTTGGACTACTTCAATGAGCAGTTCTTC
>TRBJ1-1|-|TRBV9|-
CASSVARADTEAFF
TGTGCCAGCAGCGTAGCCAGGGCGGACACTGAAGCTTTCTTT
>TRBJ2-3|-|TRBV19|-
CASSMGRAGRDTQYF
TGTGCCAGTAGTATGGGTCGGGCGGGAAGAGATACGCAGTATTTT
>TRBJ2-5|TRBD2|TRBV29-1|-
CSVNGGDQETQYF
TGCAGCGTTAATGGGGGGGATCAAGAGACCCAGTACTTC
>TRBJ1-6|-|TRBV4-1|few
CASSRSSSSYNSPLHF
TGCGCCAGCAGCCGTAGTTCTAGCTCCTATAATTCACCCCTCCACTTT
>TRBJ1-4|TRBD1|TRBV3-1/TRBV3-2|-
CASSRRGQGIYEVSNEKLFF
TGTGCCAGCAGCCGACGGGGACAGGGAATATACGAGGTATCGAATGAAAAACTGTTTTTT
>TRBJ2-3|-|TRBV19|-
CASSMSGGSGDTQYF
TGTGCCAGTAGTATGTCCGGGGGTAGCGGAGATACGCAGTATTTT
>TRBJ2-2|TRBD2|TRBV7-7|-
CASSESGLEGTGELFF
TGTGCCAGCAGCGAGTCGGGACTAGAGGGCACCGGGGAGCTGTTTTTT
>TRBJ2-2|-|TRBV6-5|-
CASRWRATGELFF
TGTGCCAGCAGATGGAGAGCAACCGGGGAGCTGTTTTTT
>TRBJ1-2|-|TRBV29-1|-
CSVEGQNNYGYTF
TGCAGCGTTGAAGGACAGAATAACTATGGCTACACCTTC
>TRBJ2-6|TRBD1|TRBV6-4|-
CASSETGDSGANVLTF
TGTGCCAGCAGTGAGACAGGGGACTCTGGGGCCAACGTCCTGACTTTC
>TRBJ2-7|TRBD1|TRBV5-6|-
CASSPGTGSYEQYF
TGTGCCAGCAGCCCCGGGACAGGGTCCTACGAGCAGTACTTC
>TRBJ2-5|TRBD1|TRBV7-9|-
CASSFPGGAGETQYF
TGTGCCAGCAGCTTCCCAGGGGGCGCGGGGGAGACCCAGTACTTC
>TRBJ1-2|TRBD1|TRBV19|-
CASRTGVYGYTF
TGTGCCAGTAGGACAGGGGTTTATGGCTACACCTTC
>TRBJ2-1|-|TRBV3-1/TRBV3-2|-
CASSQEGKLLNEQFF
TGTGCCAGCAGCCAAGAAGGAAAACTACTCAATGAGCAGTTCTTC
>TRBJ2-1|TRBD2|TRBV3-1/TRBV3-2|-
CASSPVQKRLAAYNEQFF
TGTGCCAGCAGCCCCGTACAAAAAAGACTAGCGGCCTACAATGAGCAGTTCTTC
>TRBJ2-7|-|TRBV7-5|-
CARSTQGWEQYF
TGTGCCAGAAGCACACAGGGTTGGGAGCAGTACTTC
>TRBJ2-5|TRBD2|TRBV10-3|-
CAISDLAGGQETQYF
TGTGCCATCAGTGATCTAGCGGGGGGCCAAGAGACCCAGTACTTC
>TRBJ2-1|TRBD1|TRBV5-1|-
CASSYRSRDRGIIGAYNEQFF
TGCGCCAGCAGTTACCGAAGCCGGGACAGGGGAATTATAGGCGCCTACAATGAGCAGTTCTTC
>TRBJ2-7|TRBD2|TRBV5-1|-
CASSPWGGSSYEQYF
TGCGCCAGCAGCCCCTGGGGCGGGAGCTCCTACGAGCAGTACTTC
>TRBJ1-5|-|TRBV3-1/TRBV3-2|-
CASSSGVGPYQPQHF
TGTGCCAGCAGCAGTGGAGTGGGGCCTTATCAGCCCCAGCATTTT
>TRBJ2-5|TRBD2|TRBV9|once
CASSQGELAGSETQYF
TGTGCCAGCAGCCAAGGGGAACTAGCGGGGTCGGAGACCCAGTACTTC
>TRBJ2-2|-|TRBV7-3|medium-sized
CASSRDRGPGELFF
TGTGCCAGCAGCCGCGACCGGGGTCCCGGGGAGCTGTTTTTT
>TRBJ2-5|TRBD2|TRBV5-4|-
CASSRAGGETQYF
TGTGCCAGCAGTAGAGCGGGGGGGGAGACCCAGTACTTC
>TRBJ2-1|-|TRBV11-2|-
CASSSRIGSWVGNEQFF
TGTGCCAGCAGCTCCCGGATCGGGAGTTGGGTTGGCAATGAGCAGTTCTTC
>TRBJ1-2|-|TRBV28|-
CASSLDSGAAYGYTF
TGTGCCAGCAGTTTAGACTCAGGGGCGGCCTATGGCTACACCTTC
>TRBJ1-2|TRBD1|TRBV7-9|few
CASSFFGTANYGYTF
TGTGCCAGCAGCTTTTTCGGGACAGCTAACTATGGCTACACCTTC
>TRBJ2-5|-|TRBV7-9|-
CASSFREGGSETQYF
TGTGCCAGCAGCTTCAGGGAAGGAGGGTCGGAGACCCAGTACTTC
>TRBJ1-5|-|TRBV2|-
CASRKGERQPQHF
TGTGCCAGCAGGAAGGGGGAGCGCCAGCCCCAGCATTTT
>TRBJ2-2|-|TRBV7-2|-
CASSLQTGNTGELFF
TGTGCCAGCAGCTTACAGACAGGGAACACCGGGGAGCTGTTTTTT
>TRBJ2-3|TRBD2|TRBV4-2|-
CASSQELSGGFYTQYF
TGTGCCAGCAGCCAAGAACTTAGCGGGGGGTTTTATACGCAGTATTTT
>TRBJ1-1|-|TRBV27|-
CASSSPLRGMRSTEAFF
TGTGCCAGCAGTTCGCCCCTACGAGGGATGAGATCCACTGAAGCTTTCTTT